These T cell receptor beta chains were read from a single sample in a study of blood T cell repertoires in COVID-19. Here immunoSEQ multiplex PCR was the method, and the copy in TCRdb shows in-frame clones only, minus some. Of just over 300,000 clones listed, over 75% were seen once; the top ten hold around 2.2%. The material sequenced was PBMCs or T cells enriched from blood (not recorded which). Receptors were obtained from a man aged 30 to 45 who had recovered from COVID-19. CDR3s include the opening cysteine and the closing phenylalanine or tryptophan. Each record gives: V gene, D gene, clone size, J gene, CDR3 protein, CDR3 DNA. D genes are given only for firm matches. Not every row has a clone size; where given, it reads once, few, many or a size class.

TRBV19	.	.	TRBJ1-2	CATGSYGDGYTF	TGTGCCACTGGGAGCTACGGCGATGGCTACACCTTC
TRBV5-1	.	once	TRBJ1-1	CASSRGQYSEAFF	TGCGCCAGCAGCCGGGGACAATACTCTGAAGCTTTCTTT
TRBV5-4	TRBD1	once	TRBJ2-3	CASSPGDRGTDTQYF	TGTGCCAGCAGCCCGGGGGACAGGGGCACAGATACGCAGTATTTT
TRBV3-1/TRBV3-2	.	.	TRBJ1-3	CASSQVEGGGNTIYF	TGTGCCAGCAGCCAAGTGGAGGGAGGGGGAAACACCATATATTTT
TRBV11-2	.	.	TRBJ1-2	CASSLDRWGGRGGYTF	TGTGCCAGCAGCTTAGATCGGTGGGGAGGGAGGGGAGGCTACACCTTC
TRBV5-1	TRBD1	.	TRBJ1-5	CASSLVTGGGQPQHF	TGCGCCAGCAGCTTGGTAACAGGGGGCGGTCAGCCCCAGCATTTT
TRBV29-1	TRBD1	.	TRBJ1-1	CSVFRQGSRNTEAFF	TGCAGCGTTTTCAGACAGGGGAGTCGGAACACTGAAGCTTTCTTT
TRBV9	.	.	TRBJ1-1	CASSVGVDTEAFF	TGTGCCAGCAGCGTCGGGGTGGACACTGAAGCTTTCTTT
TRBV7-9	TRBD2	.	TRBJ2-7	CASSLAGLAGRTYEQYF	TGTGCCAGCAGCTTAGCGGGACTAGCGGGGCGGACCTACGAGCAGTACTTC
TRBV6-5	.	.	TRBJ2-7	CASLIVYSPPYEQYF	TGTGCCAGCCTAATTGTATACAGCCCGCCCTACGAGCAGTACTTC
TRBV9	TRBD2	.	TRBJ2-7	CASSRGSSGTYEQYF	TGTGCCAGCAGCCGGGGGTCTAGCGGAACCTACGAGCAGTACTTC
TRBV18	TRBD1	.	TRBJ2-3	CASSRTGSDTQYF	TGTGCCAGCTCACGGACAGGGTCCGATACGCAGTATTTT
TRBV19	TRBD2	few	TRBJ2-2	CASSRLAATNTGELFF	TGTGCCAGTAGTAGACTAGCGGCCACGAACACCGGGGAGCTGTTTTTT
TRBV13	TRBD1	.	TRBJ2-1	CASSGRTGNSYNEQFF	TGTGCCAGCAGCGGAAGGACAGGCAACTCCTACAATGAGCAGTTCTTC
TRBV29-1	.	.	TRBJ1-5	CSAKQGEGNQPQHF	TGCAGCGCTAAACAGGGAGAGGGCAATCAGCCCCAGCATTTT
TRBV5-6	.	.	TRBJ2-2	CASSLGAGAGELFF	TGTGCCAGCAGCTTGGGGGCAGGGGCCGGGGAGCTGTTTTTT